Reported below is one T cell receptor beta chain. What this receptor recognizes is not known. No base quality information exists; no much larger clone differs at one position. Other DNA sequences in the sample encode the same CDR3. This specimen belongs to a study of blood T cell repertoires in COVID-19 (dated by TCRdb to about 2020). For context, the study as a whole: Samples covering the acute and convalescent phases of COVID-19 were provided by collaborators in the United States, Italy and Spain. The dataset comprised deeply sampled blood TCRbeta repertoires from subjects exposed to, actively infected with, or recovered from COVID-19. A freely available public database, intended as a resource for researchers studying the immune response to SARS-CoV-2, is where the repertoires were released. A de-identified subject ID, COVID-19 status, age in years and sex were almost always included in the sample metadata. Samples were obtained from the ongoing ImmuneRACE study (first 160 participants) and from 1,254 subjects provided by 6 global collaborators. The material from the prospective study consisted of cDNA or gDNA derived from T cells, B-cell-depleted T cells, or PBMCs. HLA class I and class II types, where available, came from metadata supplied by the sample provider rather than from assay-based typing. Beyond this particular receptor, the publication reports: The amount of clinical and demographic metadata varied by source and participant and was provided uncurated.

Collaborating institutions collected whole blood in K2EDTA tubes following their own protocols. For TCRbeta analysis, collaborators shipped samples in one of three forms: frozen whole blood, isolated PBMCs, or DNA extracted from either of those sample types. CDR1 SGHTA and CDR2 FQGNSA are derived from the germline V gene. The CDR3 contains 16 residues, cysteine and phenylalanine counted. Only CDR3 DNA remains: 48 bases, in frame from the first base. The germline V and J ends show losses of 1 base and 3 bases respectively, and no gene match explains 0 bases of the junction. The immunoSEQ Assay, a bias-controlled multiplex PCR, was used to amplify TCRbeta CDR3 regions from genomic DNA. The study's processing was this. Nucleated cell counts per sample were estimated from amplification of reference gene primers within the assay. Sequence reads were collapsed and filtered to measure the absolute abundance of every unique TCRbeta CDR3 rearrangement. Productive Simpson clonality was computed per sample as the square root of Simpson's diversity index over productive rearrangements. The immuneACCESS repertoire file appears here via TCRdb, limited to in-frame rearrangements. These files lack a portion of the clones; in checked studies, under half of the deficit traces to unresolved V genes, and the cause of the others is not known. V and J calls and clone size come straight from that table; D and trimming were deduced from the DNA. This sample comprises 110,000 to 150,000 clones, 84% of them detected only once. The ten largest make up roughly two fifths of the sample.

Specimen: peripheral blood. The chain links TRBV7-2 with TRBJ2-3; the junction holds 14 bases that match TRBD2. The origin of this receptor is a human donor in a cohort sampled during active COVID-19. The CDR3 has the sequence CASSLGLAGGTDTQYF. The DNA reads as follows: TGTGCCAGCAGCTTAGGACTAGCGGGGGGGACAGATACGCAGTATTTT.